The 22 T cell receptor beta chains below were found in one sample sequenced in a study of vaccination effects on CD4 cells after COVID-19. Antigen-specific CD4+ T cells were expanded (with viral peptide pools) by the ViraFEST assay ahead of sequencing. Isolation of CD4+ T cells took place after less than 12 days of culture. People in the vaccine group had not been infected with SARS-CoV-2 before, and their nucleocapsid antibodies were negative. Antigen specificity for these receptors is unknown. Here immunoSEQ multiplex PCR was the method, and the copy in TCRdb shows in-frame clones only, minus some. The sample lists fewer than 55,000 clones, 75% to 80% seen once, with roughly 5.6% in the top ten. The sequencing here drew on CD4+ T cells from PBMCs cultured with HCoV-OC43 spike peptides, taken before COVID-19 vaccination. The subset was: HCoV-OC43 spike overlapping peptide pool stimulation. These TCRs come from a human donor who received a COVID-19 vaccine.

The J gene is TRBJ2-5, the V gene TRBV7-8; TRBD2 might be the D (5 bases). The V gene lost 1 base and the J gene lost 5 bases, with 5 bases spanning the gap. Looked up from germline, CDR1 is SGHVS and CDR2 is FQNEAQ. There are 12 residues in the CDR3. Here the CDR3 reads CASSLGRETQYF. In nucleotides, the CDR3 is TGTGCCAGCAGCTTAGGGAGGGAGACCCAGTACTTC.

The CDR3 sequence: CASSLIPNSPLHF. DNA for the CDR3: TGCGCCAGCAGCCTGATCCCCAATTCACCCCTCCACTTT. The chain is built from TRBV5-1 and TRBJ1-6; D remains ambiguous. From germline, CDR1 is SGHRS and CDR2 YFSETQ. Trimming removed 4 bases at V and 7 bases at J, with 9 bases between. This CDR3 comprises 13 residues.

The rearrangement uses TRBV6-5 and TRBJ1-2; TRBD1 might be the D (6 bases). Trimming pared 0 bases from V and 3 bases from J, leaving 8 bases between. The germline V gene has CDR1 MNHEY and CDR2 SVGAGI. CDR3 length: 14 amino acids. As DNA, the CDR3 is TGTGCCAGCAGTTACTCGACAGGATACTATGGCTACACCTTC. Protein product: CASSYSTGYYGYTF.

This clone turned up a few times. The chain has TRBV28 and TRBJ1-3; D call uncertain. CDR3 length: 12 amino acids. The V end was cut by 6 bases, the J end by 4 bases, with 7 bases between. CDR1 is MDHEN, CDR2 SYDVKM, per germline. Here the CDR3 DNA reads TGTGCCAGCAGACACCCAGGAAACACCATATATTTT. Protein: CASRHPGNTIYF.

This chain uses TRBV5-1 with TRBJ1-1, with D possibly being TRBD1 (6 bases). V was trimmed by 3 bases and J by 2 bases, leaving 11 bases between them. CDR1 and CDR2 from the germline V gene are SGHRS and YFSETQ. The CDR3 is 14 residues long. CDR3 protein: CASSYQGTNTEAFF. For the CDR3, the DNA is TGCGCCAGCAGCTACCAGGGGACAAACACTGAAGCTTTCTTT.

V and J are TRBV7-3 and TRBJ2-1; no reliable D call. CDR1 is SGHTA, CDR2 FQGTGA, per germline. The length of the CDR3 is 15 residues. Trimming removed 1 base at V and 0 bases at J, with 7 bases between. The CDR3 loop is CASSLIAVSYNEQFF. The CDR3 DNA follows: TGTGCCAGCAGCTTAATTGCGGTCTCCTACAATGAGCAGTTCTTC.

Concerning this clone: One junction end does not reproduce the germline sequence, and a read error may be involved. The CDR3 sequence is CASSDSGAVNYGYTF. The DNA for the CDR3 is TGTGCCAGCAGTGACTCAGGGGCCGTTAACTATGGCTACACCTTC. The rearrangement links TRBV6-6 to TRBJ1-2; TRBD1 might be the D (6 bases). The CDR3 totals 15 residues. CDR1 is MNHNY and CDR2 is SVGAGI in the germline V gene (reference sequence).

The chain uses TRBV28 and TRBJ2-7; 8 bases map to TRBD1. Germline CDR1 is MDHEN and CDR2 is SYDVKM. The CDR3 is 15 amino acids. Trimming cost V 5 bases and J 4 bases; bases outside gene matches: 10. The CDR3 loop is CASSTLRTGRYEQYV. In nucleotides, the CDR3 is TGTGCCAGCAGTACCCTTAGGACAGGGAGATACGAGCAGTACGTC.

The chain employs TRBV21-1 and TRBJ1-5. TRBV21-1 is a recognized pseudogene. This CDR3 is 16 amino acids long. The CDR3 protein is CASSLPWGGSNQPQHF. The CDR3 bases are TGTGCCAGCAGCTTACCTTGGGGTGGAAGCAATCAGCCCCAGCATTTT.

CDR3 DNA sequence: TGCAGCGTTGACCGGGACAGCGACTCCTATGGCTACACCTTC. This codes for CSVDRDSDSYGYTF. The chain employs TRBV29-1 and TRBJ1-2; 7 bases are shared with TRBD1. The V gene's germline CDR1 is SQVTM and CDR2 ANQGSEA. V lost 3 bases and J lost 4; bases outside the gene matches: 8. The length of the CDR3 is 14 residues.

V and J are TRBV5-1 and TRBJ2-2; 7 nucleotides agree with TRBD2. Germline trimming cut 0 bases from V and 4 bases from J; bases unmatched to any gene: 6. This CDR3 has 16 residues. CDR1 SGHRS and CDR2 YFSETQ come from the germline V gene. The CDR3 loop reads CASSLGTSLGTGELFF. For the CDR3, the DNA is TGCGCCAGCAGCTTGGGGACTAGTTTGGGCACCGGGGAGCTGTTTTTT.

The rearrangement uses TRBV12-5 and TRBJ2-3; perhaps TRBD2 as D (5 bases). Germline loops: CDR1 LGHNT, CDR2 FRNRAP. V lost 7 bases to trimming and J lost 2 bases, with 16 bases between them. This CDR3 is built from 15 residues. The CDR3 sequence is CASVLEAPTTDTQYF. DNA for the CDR3: TGTGCTAGTGTATTGGAGGCCCCCACCACAGATACGCAGTATTTT. The complete variable domain, with remaining parts taken from reference TRBV12-5 and TRBJ2-3, reads DARVTQTPRHKVTEMGQEVTMRCQPILGHNTVFWYRQTMMQGLELLAYFRNRAPLDDSGMPKDRFSAEMPDATLATLKIQPSEPRDSAVYFCASVLEAPTTDTQYFGPGTRLTVL.

V and J are TRBV6-1 and TRBJ2-4; 13 bases agree with TRBD2. The J segment lost 1 base and the V segment lost 1 base, leaving 10 bases of the junction unmatched. The germline CDR1 and CDR2 sequences are MNHNS and SASEGT. The CDR3 consists of 20 residues. Written as DNA, the CDR3 is TGTGCCAGCAGTGAAGTCCGTCCGGGACTAGCGGGGCTGGCCAAAAACATTCAGTACTTC. As protein: CASSEVRPGLAGLAKNIQYF.

This clone was seen more than once but under ten times. J is TRBJ2-5 and V is TRBV9, with unresolved D. Germline assignment: CDR1 SGDLS and CDR2 YYNGEE. This CDR3 is 14 amino acids long. The V end was cut by 4 bases, the J end by 4 bases, with 14 bases between. The CDR3 DNA reads as TGTGCCAGCAGCCCGGCTTTGCGGACAGAGACCCAGTACTTC. It is translated as CASSPALRTETQYF.

The V and J genes are TRBV9 and TRBJ1-2; TRBD1 matches at 7 bases. The CDR3 length is 17 residues. The V and J ends lost 4 bases and 2 bases, in that order; junction bases with no gene match: 14. Germline V gene lookup returns CDR1 SGDLS and CDR2 YYNGEE. This CDR3 is CASSRGTVPGGNYGYTF. The CDR3 nucleotides are TGTGCCAGCAGCAGAGGGACGGTGCCAGGGGGGAACTATGGCTACACCTTC.

The rearrangement links TRBV5-5 to TRBJ2-1; tentative D call: TRBD1 (6 bases). V lost 2 bases, J lost 2 bases, and 11 bases lay in between. The CDR3 is made up of 15 amino acids. CDR1 and CDR2 from the germline V gene are SGHKS and YYEKEE (reference sequence). CDR3 sequence reads: CASSLNGQTYNEQFF. As DNA, the CDR3 is TGTGCCAGCAGCTTAAATGGACAGACCTACAATGAGCAGTTCTTC. Combining the CDR3 with reference TRBV5-5 and TRBJ2-1 gives the whole variable domain DAGVTQSPTHLIKTRGQQVTLRCSPISGHKSVSWYQQVLGQGPQFIFQYYEKEERGRGNFPDRFSARQFPNYSSELNVNALLLGDSALYLCASSLNGQTYNEQFFGPGTRLTVL.

The chain recombines TRBV5-1 with TRBJ2-6; TRBD2 is a possible D gene (6 bases). Trimming took off 5 bases at V and 2 bases at J, with 14 bases between the two ends. CDR1 SGHRS and CDR2 YFSETQ come from the germline V gene. This CDR3 has 16 amino acids. The CDR3 is CASSGRGGTGANVLTF. DNA for the CDR3: TGCGCCAGCAGTGGTCGGGGAGGCACTGGGGCCAACGTCCTGACTTTC.

The CDR3, as DNA: TGTGCCAGCAGTCCCCGGGAGGGACAGGTATTCTACGAGCAGTACGTC. The encoded protein is CASSPREGQVFYEQYV. The chain links TRBV6-2 or TRBV6-3 to TRBJ2-7; D may correspond to TRBD1 or TRBD2 (8 bases each). Germline V CDR1 and CDR2: MNHEY, SVGEGT. The V and J ends lost 5 bases and 3 bases respectively, with 20 bases between them. CDR3 length equals 16 residues.

The chain carries TRBV4-1 and TRBJ2-3; the D is unclear. Germline CDR1 and CDR2: MGHRA and YSYEKL. This CDR3 comprises 16 residues. V was clipped by 0 bases and J by 2 bases, with 12 bases between them. The CDR3 region has the DNA TGCGCCAGCAGCCAAGATTTCCCGGACGCCACAGATACGCAGTATTTT. Protein product: CASSQDFPDATDTQYF.

Here the CDR3 DNA reads TGTGCCACCAGTGATAAGAGGGACAGCGAAGCTTTCTTT. Translation gives CATSDKRDSEAFF. The chain links TRBV24-1 to TRBJ1-1, with 7 bases lining up with TRBD1. Germline CDR1 reads KGHDR; CDR2 reads SFDVKD. CDR3 length: 13 amino acids. J gave up 8 bases and V 3 bases, and 5 bases lay outside the gene matches.

Turning to this clone: This sample includes further DNA sequences coding for the same CDR3. The chain combines TRBV29-1 with TRBJ2-3; D possibly corresponds to TRBD2 (6 bases). CDR3 length: 14 amino acids. The V gene lost 4 bases and the J gene lost 0 bases, with 11 bases spanning the gap. Germline V lookup: CDR1 SQVTM, CDR2 ANQGSEA. CDR3 protein: CSVAGGSSTDTQYF. In DNA form, the CDR3 reads TGCAGCGTTGCCGGGGGATCTAGCACAGATACGCAGTATTTT.

V is TRBV28 and J is TRBJ1-6; 8 bases line up with TRBD1. Germline V gene sequence: CDR1 MDHEN, CDR2 SYDVKM. Trimming cost V 6 bases and J 7 bases; bases outside gene matches: 11. The CDR3 totals 16 residues. The CDR3 protein is CASRIKPGQVNSPLHF. DNA of the CDR3: TGTGCCAGCAGAATCAAACCGGGACAGGTGAATTCACCCCTCCACTTT.